A selection of T cell receptor beta chains follows, all from one sample in a study of blood T cell repertoires in COVID-19. Measured with immunoSEQ multiplex PCR; TCRdb has only the in-frame clones, and not every one. The sample consists of fewer than 400,000 clones, 85% to 90% of them appearing once. The specimen was PBMCs or T cells enriched from blood (not recorded which). These receptors were taken from a woman in her fifties or sixties who had recovered from COVID-19. Each CDR3 is given with its conserved first and last residue. A D gene is named only where the DNA matches it firmly. The size of a clone is reported for some rows only, either as once, few or many, or as a class for expanded clones.

D gene: TRBD2; J gene: TRBJ2-1; V gene: TRBV7-3; clone size: once; CDR3 DNA: TGTGCCAGCAGCTGGACTAGCGGGGTGGAGCAGTTCTTC; CDR3 protein: CASSWTSGVEQFF
D gene: NA; J gene: TRBJ1-1; V gene: TRBV29-1; clone size: NA; CDR3 DNA: TGCAGCGTTGGGACAGTGAACACTGAAGCTTTCTTT; CDR3 protein: CSVGTVNTEAFF
D gene: NA; J gene: TRBJ2-1; V gene: TRBV27; clone size: few; CDR3 DNA: TGTGCCAGCAGTTTAAACAGCTACAATGAGCAGTTCTTC; CDR3 protein: CASSLNSYNEQFF
D gene: TRBD1; J gene: TRBJ1-5; V gene: TRBV28; clone size: many; CDR3 DNA: TGTGCCAGCAGGACCTTGGACAGGGTTCAGCCCCAGCATTTT; CDR3 protein: CASRTLDRVQPQHF
D gene: TRBD1; J gene: TRBJ2-1; V gene: TRBV4-1; clone size: NA; CDR3 DNA: TGCGCCAGCTCCTCCGGACAGGGCTCGAATGAGCAGTTCTTC; CDR3 protein: CASSSGQGSNEQFF
D gene: NA; J gene: TRBJ1-3; V gene: TRBV25-1; clone size: NA; CDR3 DNA: TGTGCCAGCAGCTTGACGGAGTCTGGAAACACCATATATTTT; CDR3 protein: CASSLTESGNTIYF
D gene: TRBD1; J gene: TRBJ1-3; V gene: TRBV29-1; clone size: NA; CDR3 DNA: TGCAGCGTTGAGGCTACAGGGGCTGGAAACACCATATATTTT; CDR3 protein: CSVEATGAGNTIYF
D gene: NA; J gene: TRBJ2-1; V gene: TRBV7-9; clone size: NA; CDR3 DNA: TGTGCCAGCATACCCAGGGACCGAGGAGGGCCCTACAATGAGCAGTTCTTC; CDR3 protein: CASIPRDRGGPYNEQFF
D gene: NA; J gene: TRBJ2-7; V gene: TRBV7-2; clone size: once; CDR3 DNA: TGTGCCAGCAGCAACAGGGGGGGAAACTACGAGCAGTACTTC; CDR3 protein: CASSNRGGNYEQYF
D gene: NA; J gene: TRBJ1-4; V gene: TRBV10-3; clone size: NA; CDR3 DNA: TGTGCCATCACGGCAGGGGCTAATGAAAAACTGTTTTTT; CDR3 protein: CAITAGANEKLFF
D gene: NA; J gene: TRBJ2-7; V gene: TRBV2; clone size: once; CDR3 DNA: TGTGCCAGCAGTGATTTAGGCAGGTTAGGCTCCTACGAGCAGTACTTC; CDR3 protein: CASSDLGRLGSYEQYF
D gene: TRBD1; J gene: TRBJ2-2; V gene: TRBV9; clone size: NA; CDR3 DNA: TGTGCCAGCAGCATCAGGGGGCCGGGTGACACCGGGGAGCTGTTTTTT; CDR3 protein: CASSIRGPGDTGELFF
D gene: NA; J gene: TRBJ2-2; V gene: TRBV24-1; clone size: NA; CDR3 DNA: TGTGCCACCAGTGAAGGAGCTCCCGGGGAGCTGTTTTTT; CDR3 protein: CATSEGAPGELFF
D gene: NA; J gene: TRBJ1-6; V gene: TRBV19; clone size: NA; CDR3 DNA: TGTGCCAGTAGTGCGTTCATTAGCTCCTATAATTCACCCCTCCACTTT; CDR3 protein: CASSAFISSYNSPLHF
D gene: TRBD1; J gene: TRBJ2-3; V gene: TRBV5-6; clone size: once; CDR3 DNA: TGTGCCAGCAGCTGGGGGACAGGGCCCACAGATACGCAGTATTTT; CDR3 protein: CASSWGTGPTDTQYF
D gene: NA; J gene: TRBJ1-6; V gene: TRBV7-9; clone size: NA; CDR3 DNA: TGTGCCAGCAGCTTAGATCTACAGGCTGGGAATTCACCCCTCCACTTT; CDR3 protein: CASSLDLQAGNSPLHF
D gene: TRBD1; J gene: TRBJ1-2; V gene: TRBV2; clone size: NA; CDR3 DNA: TGTGCCAGCAGAGAAACAGGGGTCCATGGCTACACCTTC; CDR3 protein: CASRETGVHGYTF
D gene: TRBD1; J gene: TRBJ2-1; V gene: TRBV5-1; clone size: NA; CDR3 DNA: TGCGCCAGCAGCCGGGACAGGGTGAATGAGCAGTTCTTC; CDR3 protein: CASSRDRVNEQFF
D gene: TRBD1; J gene: TRBJ2-1; V gene: TRBV19; clone size: NA; CDR3 DNA: TGTGCCAGTCGATCCGGGACAGGGCTATTCAATGAGCAGTTCTTC; CDR3 protein: CASRSGTGLFNEQFF
D gene: NA; J gene: TRBJ1-2; V gene: TRBV27; clone size: NA; CDR3 DNA: TGTGCCAGCAGTCTCACCCAGGGGAACTATGGCTACACCTTC; CDR3 protein: CASSLTQGNYGYTF
D gene: TRBD1; J gene: TRBJ1-5; V gene: TRBV28; clone size: NA; CDR3 DNA: TGTGCCAGCAGTTTGTGGGACAGGGGTGGTCAGCCCCAGCATTTT; CDR3 protein: CASSLWDRGGQPQHF
D gene: NA; J gene: TRBJ2-1; V gene: TRBV6-4; clone size: NA; CDR3 DNA: TGTGCCAGCAGTGAACCGGGTGTTGGTGAGCAGTTCTTC; CDR3 protein: CASSEPGVGEQFF
D gene: TRBD1; J gene: TRBJ1-2; V gene: TRBV6-2/TRBV6-3; clone size: NA; CDR3 DNA: TGTGCCAGCAGTCATGACAGGGGGTATGGCTACACCTTC; CDR3 protein: CASSHDRGYGYTF
D gene: NA; J gene: TRBJ1-6; V gene: TRBV9; clone size: few; CDR3 DNA: TGTGCCAGCAGCGTCGAGGGCACCTATAATTCACCCCTCCACTTT; CDR3 protein: CASSVEGTYNSPLHF
D gene: NA; J gene: TRBJ1-3; V gene: TRBV7-6; clone size: NA; CDR3 DNA: TGTGCCAGCGGGATGTTGGACAGATCCATATCCTTCTCTGGAAACACCATATATTTT; CDR3 protein: CASGMLDRSISFSGNTIYF
D gene: NA; J gene: TRBJ1-2; V gene: TRBV5-6; clone size: NA; CDR3 DNA: TGTGCCAGCAGCTTGGCTGCAGGGTCTCTTAGCTATGGCTACACCTTC; CDR3 protein: CASSLAAGSLSYGYTF
D gene: TRBD2; J gene: TRBJ2-2; V gene: TRBV7-9; clone size: once; CDR3 DNA: TGTGCCAGCACCATACTACTAGCGGGGGGCCCCGGGGAGCTGTTTTTT; CDR3 protein: CASTILLAGGPGELFF
D gene: NA; J gene: TRBJ1-6; V gene: TRBV20-1; clone size: NA; CDR3 DNA: TGCAGTGCAGCCAGCGGTTCACCCCTCCACTTT; CDR3 protein: CSAASGSPLHF
D gene: NA; J gene: TRBJ1-6; V gene: TRBV2; clone size: NA; CDR3 DNA: TGTGCCAGCACTCCGGGAGGGTCCTATAATTCACCCCTCCACTTT; CDR3 protein: CASTPGGSYNSPLHF
D gene: TRBD1; J gene: TRBJ2-7; V gene: TRBV5-1; clone size: NA; CDR3 DNA: TGCGCCAGCAGACAGACCGGGACAGGACACTACGAGCAGTACTTC; CDR3 protein: CASRQTGTGHYEQYF
D gene: NA; J gene: TRBJ2-5; V gene: TRBV5-1; clone size: NA; CDR3 DNA: TGCGCCAGCAGCGGCGGCCAAGAGACCCAGTACTTC; CDR3 protein: CASSGGQETQYF
D gene: TRBD1; J gene: TRBJ1-1; V gene: TRBV19; clone size: few; CDR3 DNA: TGTGCCAGTAGTATAAGGACCACAGGGGGCACTTGGAACACTGAAGCTTTCTTT; CDR3 protein: CASSIRTTGGTWNTEAFF
D gene: NA; J gene: TRBJ1-1; V gene: TRBV5-1; clone size: NA; CDR3 DNA: TGCGCCAGCAGCATGGACACCAAAATGAACACTGAAGCTTTCTTT; CDR3 protein: CASSMDTKMNTEAFF
D gene: NA; J gene: TRBJ2-1; V gene: TRBV28; clone size: NA; CDR3 DNA: TGTGCCAGCAGTTATAGTTACAATGAGCAGTTCTTC; CDR3 protein: CASSYSYNEQFF
D gene: NA; J gene: TRBJ2-1; V gene: TRBV15; clone size: NA; CDR3 DNA: TGTGCCACCAGCAGAGATAGGGGCGCCAGCCATGAGCAGTTCTTC; CDR3 protein: CATSRDRGASHEQFF
D gene: NA; J gene: TRBJ1-6; V gene: TRBV6-6; clone size: NA; CDR3 DNA: TGTGCCAGCAGTCAAACGCTTTTTGCGGGGAATTCACCCCTCCACTTT; CDR3 protein: CASSQTLFAGNSPLHF
D gene: NA; J gene: TRBJ2-7; V gene: TRBV5-1; clone size: NA; CDR3 DNA: TGCGCCAGCAGCTTCGAGGGAAGCTCCTACGAGCAGTACTTC; CDR3 protein: CASSFEGSSYEQYF
D gene: TRBD1; J gene: TRBJ1-2; V gene: TRBV18; clone size: NA; CDR3 DNA: TGTGCCAGCTCACAATCACAGGGGTCTGGAGGCTACACCTTC; CDR3 protein: CASSQSQGSGGYTF
D gene: NA; J gene: TRBJ2-1; V gene: TRBV20-1; clone size: NA; CDR3 DNA: TGCAGTGCTAGTGACCGAGTCTTC; CDR3 protein: CSASDRVF
D gene: TRBD1; J gene: TRBJ2-4; V gene: TRBV15; clone size: NA; CDR3 DNA: TGTGCCACCAGCAGGGGGGGACAGGGGATAGACATTCAGTACTTC; CDR3 protein: CATSRGGQGIDIQYF
D gene: NA; J gene: TRBJ2-2; V gene: TRBV29-1; clone size: NA; CDR3 DNA: TGCAGCGTTGAGGCCCACGGGATTGACGGGGAGCTGTTTTTT; CDR3 protein: CSVEAHGIDGELFF
D gene: TRBD1; J gene: TRBJ1-1; V gene: TRBV7-9; clone size: NA; CDR3 DNA: TGTGCCAGCAGCCATCAGACAGGGGGGAGCACTGAAGCTTTCTTT; CDR3 protein: CASSHQTGGSTEAFF
D gene: TRBD1; J gene: TRBJ1-1; V gene: TRBV18; clone size: few; CDR3 DNA: TGTGCCAGCACCGGGACAGGGCTGTTTAACACTGAAGCTTTCTTT; CDR3 protein: CASTGTGLFNTEAFF
D gene: TRBD1; J gene: TRBJ1-1; V gene: TRBV7-2; clone size: NA; CDR3 DNA: TGTGCCAGCAGCTTAGCGCGGGACAGCAACACTGAAGCTTTCTTT; CDR3 protein: CASSLARDSNTEAFF
D gene: NA; J gene: TRBJ1-3; V gene: TRBV30; clone size: NA; CDR3 DNA: TGTGCCTGGGCATCAGGGGTCGGAAACACCATATATTTT; CDR3 protein: CAWASGVGNTIYF
D gene: NA; J gene: TRBJ1-1; V gene: TRBV3-1/TRBV3-2; clone size: NA; CDR3 DNA: TGTGCCAGCAGCCTCTCGGACACTGAAGCTTTCTTT; CDR3 protein: CASSLSDTEAFF
D gene: NA; J gene: TRBJ1-6; V gene: TRBV18; clone size: NA; CDR3 DNA: TGTGCCAGCTCGCCACCAGATACAGGGTTCAGTTCACCCCTCCACTTT; CDR3 protein: CASSPPDTGFSSPLHF
D gene: TRBD2; J gene: TRBJ2-2; V gene: TRBV6-5; clone size: NA; CDR3 DNA: TGTGCCAGCATCGGCGGGGGGCTGGGCGGGGAGCTGTTTTTT; CDR3 protein: CASIGGGLGGELFF
D gene: NA; J gene: TRBJ1-5; V gene: TRBV6-5; clone size: NA; CDR3 DNA: TGTGCCAGCAGTACGCGACAGAGCAATCAGCCCCAGCATTTT; CDR3 protein: CASSTRQSNQPQHF
D gene: TRBD1; J gene: TRBJ2-7; V gene: TRBV27; clone size: NA; CDR3 DNA: TGTGCCAGCAGTTTATCGAACAGGGGCCTATACGAGCAGTACTTC; CDR3 protein: CASSLSNRGLYEQYF
D gene: TRBD2; J gene: TRBJ2-5; V gene: TRBV6-4; clone size: NA; CDR3 DNA: TGTGCCAGCAGCGTAACTAGCGGGGGTCAAGAGACCCAGTACTTC; CDR3 protein: CASSVTSGGQETQYF
D gene: NA; J gene: TRBJ1-1; V gene: TRBV19; clone size: NA; CDR3 DNA: TGTGCCAGTAGTATGGGTCAGGGGCCCACTGAAGCTTTCTTT; CDR3 protein: CASSMGQGPTEAFF
D gene: TRBD1; J gene: TRBJ1-1; V gene: TRBV6-5; clone size: NA; CDR3 DNA: TGTGCCAGCCTAAGGGGGCGGAATTCCGCTGAAGCTTTCTTT; CDR3 protein: CASLRGRNSAEAFF
D gene: TRBD1; J gene: TRBJ2-7; V gene: TRBV27; clone size: NA; CDR3 DNA: TGTGCCAGCAGTCCTCGACAGGGATCCTACGAGCAGTACTTC; CDR3 protein: CASSPRQGSYEQYF
D gene: NA; J gene: TRBJ1-2; V gene: TRBV3-1/TRBV3-2; clone size: NA; CDR3 DNA: TGTGCCAGCAGCCAGCCGGGACAACCCTATGGCTACACCTTC; CDR3 protein: CASSQPGQPYGYTF
D gene: NA; J gene: TRBJ1-2; V gene: TRBV7-8; clone size: few; CDR3 DNA: TGTGCCAGCAGCCCGGACAGAAACTATGGCTACACCTTC; CDR3 protein: CASSPDRNYGYTF